The present TCR beta chain was sequenced within a study of cytomegalovirus exposure and HLA in healthy donors. Broader study findings: Upon later analysis, HLA-associated TCR beta chains proved more clonally expanded than other, equally common chains. Reports showed the classifier diagnosing cytomegalovirus status with high specificity and sensitivity. Overall, approximately 150 TCR beta chains were annotated as cytomegalovirus-associated.

Per the germline V gene, CDR1 is MGHRA and CDR2 is YSYEKL. J lost 4 bases, V lost 1 base, and 13 bases had no gene match. This CDR3 is 20 amino acids long. 60 Vbeta and 13 Jbeta primers were used in PCR. Data came from immunoSEQ multiplex PCR; TCRdb stores just in-frame clones and leaves some out. The table includes about 150,000 clones, around three quarters detected once. Sampled while nominally healthy, donors likely had unrecorded immune exposures. Comments on this clone: As yet, its antigen is unknown.

The sequence derives from a woman aged 60-70 years in good health and CMV-seropositive. Sequenced sample: PBMCs. The gene calls are TRBV4-1 and TRBJ2-2, with 12 positions matching TRBD2. The CDR3, as DNA: TGCGCCAGCAGCCAAGTAAAACCGGCGGGACTAGCGGGTTCCACCGGGGAGCTGTTTTTT. Its translation is CASSQVKPAGLAGSTGELFF.